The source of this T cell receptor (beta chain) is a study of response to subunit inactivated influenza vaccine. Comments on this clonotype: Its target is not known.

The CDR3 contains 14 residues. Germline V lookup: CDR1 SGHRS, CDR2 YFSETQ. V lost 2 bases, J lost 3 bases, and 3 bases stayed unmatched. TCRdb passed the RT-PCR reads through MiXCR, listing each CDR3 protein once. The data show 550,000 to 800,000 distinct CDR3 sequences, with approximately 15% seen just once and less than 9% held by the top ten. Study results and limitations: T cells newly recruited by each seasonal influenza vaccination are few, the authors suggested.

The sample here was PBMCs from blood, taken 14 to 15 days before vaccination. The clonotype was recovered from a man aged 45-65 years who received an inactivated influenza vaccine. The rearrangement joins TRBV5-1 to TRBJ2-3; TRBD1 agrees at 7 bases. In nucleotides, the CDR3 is TGCGCCAGCAGCTTCCAGACAGGGACAGATACGCAGTATTTT. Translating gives CASSFQTGTDTQYF.